These T cell receptor beta chains were read from a single sample in a study of lymphopenia after photon versus proton radiotherapy. The data were produced by immunoSEQ multiplex PCR, yet TCRdb's version contains in-frame clones alone and is incomplete. Here the sample spans about 160,000 clones, about 85% being singletons. This specimen consisted of peripheral blood, obtained from a patient treated with photon-based radiotherapy. Every receptor here comes from a man aged 50 to 59 with gastric cancer. Both conserved end residues are part of each CDR3. D genes are given only for firm matches. Clone size appears in some rows only: once, few, many, or a class for an expanded clone.

v_gene	j_gene	abundance	d_gene	CDR3aa	CDR3nt
TRBV27	TRBJ1-1	NA	NA	CASSLVPQGSTEAFF	TGTGCCAGCAGTTTGGTCCCACAGGGAAGCACTGAAGCTTTCTTT
TRBV5-1	TRBJ2-1	NA	NA	CASSFLDEQFF	TGCGCCAGCAGCTTTTTGGATGAGCAGTTCTTC
TRBV15	TRBJ1-2	NA	NA	CATSRDRGRTDGYTF	TGTGCCACCAGCAGAGATCGGGGTCGGACGGATGGCTACACCTTC
TRBV19	TRBJ1-5	once	NA	CASSIPGVAYQPQHF	TGTGCCAGTAGTATCCCCGGGGTAGCCTATCAGCCCCAGCATTTT
TRBV29-1	TRBJ2-1	NA	TRBD1	CSVEKGQGYNEQFF	TGCAGCGTTGAAAAGGGACAGGGTTACAATGAGCAGTTCTTC
TRBV7-9	TRBJ2-4	NA	NA	CASSLEYGGKNIQYF	TGTGCCAGCAGCTTAGAATACGGGGGCAAAAACATTCAGTACTTC
TRBV5-4	TRBJ2-7	NA	TRBD2	CASSSSLGLADSYEQYF	TGTGCCAGCAGCTCCTCCCTCGGACTAGCGGATTCCTACGAGCAGTACTTC
TRBV9	TRBJ1-3	NA	NA	CASSVGPLTGGPGNTIYF	TGTGCCAGCAGCGTAGGGCCCTTGACAGGAGGCCCTGGAAACACCATATATTTT
TRBV27	TRBJ2-1	NA	NA	CASSPLTVQPYNEQFF	TGTGCCAGCAGTCCCTTGACAGTTCAACCCTACAATGAGCAGTTCTTC
TRBV7-2	TRBJ2-2	NA	NA	CASSIRGRLAGELFF	TGTGCCAGCAGCATTCGGGGTCGATTGGCCGGGGAGCTGTTTTTT